These 28 T cell receptor beta chains were all obtained from the same sample, sequenced in a study of blood T cell repertoires in COVID-19 (dated by TCRdb to the early 2020s). Libraries came from the immunoSEQ multiplex PCR assay. The clones in this table, taken by TCRdb from immuneACCESS, are in-frame only. Not every clone is retained; where verified, under half of the shortfall comes from an unresolved V gene, and the cause of the rest is unknown. Here the sample has more than 20,000 clones; 85% to 90% occur a single time. The top ten clonotypes cover about 11% of the sample. Sequences were obtained from peripheral blood. These receptors all stem from a man in his 70s with acute or convalescent COVID-19.

The rearrangement links TRBV6-5 to TRBJ2-7; TRBD1 might be the D (5 bases). CDR1 is MNHEY and CDR2 is SVGAGI in the germline V gene. The CDR3 is 14 amino acids. The ends were cut back, 4 bases at V and 3 bases at J, with 13 bases in the middle. In DNA, the CDR3 is TGTGCCAGCAGTTCCAGTATTCAGGGCTACGAGCAGTACTTC. Encoded protein: CASSSSIQGYEQYF.

The CDR3 loop reads CASSPGLAGSYEQYF. As DNA, the CDR3 is TGTGCCAGCAGCCCGGGACTAGCGGGGTCCTACGAGCAGTACTTC. This rearrangement joins TRBV7-2 to TRBJ2-7; the match to TRBD2 covers 13 bases. This CDR3 has 15 residues. The V gene end was trimmed by 5 bases and the J gene end by 1 base; junction bases not matched to a gene: 2. Germline V CDR1 and CDR2: SGHTA, FQGNSA. The variable domain in full, with the rest retrieved from reference TRBV7-2 and TRBJ2-7, is GAGVSQSPSNKVTEKGKDVELRCDPISGHTALYWYRQSLGQGLEFLIYFQGNSAPDKSGLPSDRFSAERTGGSVSTLTIQRTQQEDSAVYLCASSPGLAGSYEQYFGPGTRLTVT.

V usage is TRBV15 and J usage is TRBJ2-5; a possible D gene is TRBD1 (6 bases). Germline lookup yields CDR1 LNHNV and CDR2 YYDKDF (reference sequence). This CDR3 contains 15 residues. Trimming pared 1 base from V and 5 bases from J, leaving 14 bases between. CDR3 sequence reads: CATSRVRDTYETQYF. The DNA of the CDR3 is TGTGCCACCAGCAGAGTCCGGGACACTTATGAGACCCAGTACTTC.

The chain joins TRBV5-1 to TRBJ1-2; 7 bases map to TRBD1. The germline V gene has CDR1 SGHRS and CDR2 YFSETQ. J lost 3 bases, V lost 5 bases, and 7 bases had no gene match. The CDR3 extends over 14 amino acids. CDR3 sequence: CASRPITGDYGYTF. In nucleotides, the CDR3 is TGCGCCAGCAGGCCCATTACAGGGGACTATGGCTACACCTTC.

V gene TRBV3-1 (or the pseudogene TRBV3-2) combines with J gene TRBJ2-2; 12 nucleotides align to TRBD2. This CDR3 is 16 amino acids long. After removal of 3 bases from V and 6 bases from J, the junction contained 5 bases not matched to a gene. CDR1 is LGHDT and CDR2 is YNNKEL in the germline V gene (reference sequence). CDR3 in amino acids: CASSHYLAGGAGELFF. Here the CDR3 DNA reads TGTGCCAGCAGCCACTATCTAGCGGGAGGGGCCGGGGAGCTGTTTTTT.

This chain uses TRBV9 with TRBJ2-7; D may be TRBD2 (5 bases). V was clipped by 4 bases and J by 2 bases, with 16 bases between them. CDR1 SGDLS and CDR2 YYNGEE come from the germline V gene. This CDR3 region has 15 residues. This chain's CDR3 is CASSPMRDGAYEQYF. The CDR3 nucleotides are TGTGCCAGCAGCCCTATGCGAGACGGGGCCTACGAGCAGTACTTC.

V and J are TRBV14 and TRBJ2-5; TRBD2 aligns across 8 bases. The germline V gene encodes CDR1 SGHDN and CDR2 FVKESK. V shed 4 bases and J 0 bases; nucleotides not matched to a gene: 4. The CDR3 length is 15 residues. The CDR3 nucleotides read TGTGCCAGCAGCCGTCCTAGCGGGTACCAAGAGACCCAGTACTTC. Amino acids: CASSRPSGYQETQYF.

The DNA of the CDR3 is TGCGCCAGCAGCCAAGGACAGGGGAGCACAGATACGCAGTATTTT. This encodes CASSQGQGSTDTQYF. V usage is TRBV4-3 and J usage is TRBJ2-3; 8 nucleotides align to TRBD1. The CDR3 extends over 15 amino acids. CDR1 is LGHNA and CDR2 is YSLEER in the germline V gene. V shed 1 base and J 0 bases; nucleotides not matched to a gene: 0.

The J gene is TRBJ2-3, the V gene TRBV14; tentative D call: TRBD1 (6 bases). V was cut by 6 bases and J by 1 base, with 20 bases left in between. The CDR3 length is 17 residues. Germline assignment: CDR1 SGHDN and CDR2 FVKESK. CDR3 in amino acids: CASSPPFARGGTDTQYF. CDR3 nucleotides: TGTGCCAGCAGTCCCCCCTTCGCCAGGGGAGGCACAGATACGCAGTATTTT.

The V call is TRBV3-1 (or the pseudogene TRBV3-2), the J call TRBJ2-7, with D unclear. Between the trimmed V and J ends, which lost 1 base and 3 bases, there was a span of 7 bases. The CDR3 consists of 13 residues. Germline CDR1 LGHDT, CDR2 YNNKEL (reference sequence). The CDR3 spells CASSQVAGYEQYF. The CDR3 nucleotides read TGTGCCAGCAGCCAAGTTGCCGGCTACGAGCAGTACTTC.

V and J are TRBV20-1 and TRBJ2-7, with TRBD1 matching over 7 bases. CDR3 length equals 11 residues. In germline, CDR1 is DFQATT, CDR2 SNEGSKA (reference sequence). With 6 bases clipped from V and 4 bases from J, the junction kept 3 bases outside the gene matches. CDR3 region: CSAKTGYEQYF. DNA for the CDR3: TGCAGTGCAAAGACAGGGTACGAGCAGTACTTC.

V is TRBV7-2 and J is TRBJ2-2; maybe TRBD1 (6 bases). CDR3 size: 16 residues. Germline V gives CDR1 SGHTA, CDR2 FQGNSA. The V and J ends lost 7 bases and 4 bases respectively, with 19 bases between them. CDR3 DNA: TGTGCCAGCAATACACGCCAGGGGCGACCCACCGGGGAGCTGTTTTTT. Encoded protein: CASNTRQGRPTGELFF. The full variable domain, rest sourced from reference TRBV7-2 and TRBJ2-2, is GAGVSQSPSNKVTEKGKDVELRCDPISGHTALYWYRQSLGQGLEFLIYFQGNSAPDKSGLPSDRFSAERTGGSVSTLTIQRTQQEDSAVYLCASNTRQGRPTGELFFGEGSRLTVL.

V and J are TRBV6-2 or TRBV6-3 and TRBJ1-5, with a weak D call TRBD1 (5 bases). V was shortened by 5 bases and J by 8 bases, with 22 bases between the two germline ends. Germline CDR1 MNHEY, CDR2 SVGEGT. The CDR3 is 16 amino acids. In nucleotides, the CDR3 is TGTGCCAGCAGTCCCCGAATCGGGGCGGGAGGAGAGCCCCAGCATTTT. As protein: CASSPRIGAGGEPQHF.

The chain uses TRBV5-1 and TRBJ2-7, with TRBD2 matching 11 bases. Germline assignment: CDR1 SGHRS and CDR2 YFSETQ. The V and J ends lost 2 bases and 2 bases, in that order; junction bases with no gene match: 3. The CDR3 consists of 15 residues. CDR3 region: CASSLGTSGTYEQYF. CDR3 bases: TGCGCCAGCAGCTTAGGGACTAGCGGAACCTACGAGCAGTACTTC.

The rearrangement uses TRBV7-2 and TRBJ1-5; the match to TRBD1 covers 8 bases. This CDR3 is 15 amino acids long. V gave up 2 bases and J gave up 5 bases; unmatched junction bases: 5. Germline loops: CDR1 SGHTA, CDR2 FQGNSA. The CDR3 nucleotides read TGTGCCAGCAGCTTAACCAGGGGGCGGCATCAGCCCCAGCATTTT. This codes for CASSLTRGRHQPQHF.

The chain is built from TRBV7-2 and TRBJ1-4, with D possibly TRBD1 on 5 matching bases. V lost 0 bases, J lost 8 bases, and 13 bases lay in between. The length of the CDR3 is 15 residues. Germline assignment: CDR1 SGHTA and CDR2 FQGNSA. The CDR3 sequence: CASSLAVGVQEKLFF. For the CDR3, the DNA is TGTGCCAGCAGCTTAGCGGTAGGGGTACAGGAAAAACTGTTTTTT.

This chain connects TRBV5-4 to TRBJ2-2; D is undetermined. The CDR3 is 16 amino acids. Between the trimmed V and J ends, which lost 0 bases and 0 bases, there was a span of 9 bases. Germline CDR1 reads SGHNT; CDR2 reads YYREEE (reference sequence). The CDR3 DNA reads TGTGCCAGCAGCTTGGGAGCGACTTCGAACACCGGGGAGCTGTTTTTT. Translation gives CASSLGATSNTGELFF.

V usage is TRBV18 and J usage is TRBJ2-4, with TRBD2 matching 7 bases. CDR3 length equals 14 residues. V lost 7 bases and J lost 8; bases outside the gene matches: 11. Germline lookup yields CDR1 KGHSH and CDR2 LQKENI. The DNA of the CDR3 is TGTGCCAGCTTAACTAGCGCTTCGGAAGACATTCAGTACTTC. Its protein product is CASLTSASEDIQYF.

The chain carries TRBV21-1 and TRBJ2-2; TRBD2, the table's D call, was not compared with the DNA. TRBV21-1 is tagged as a pseudogene. CDR3 size: 17 residues. The CDR3: CASSKDVTVLVAGELFF. CDR3 coding DNA: TGTGCCAGCAGCAAAGATGTGACGGTTCTAGTGGCCGGGGAGCTGTTTTTT.

This clone has a single count. The chain employs TRBV27 and TRBJ1-1, with 9 bases fitting TRBD1. CDR1 and CDR2 (germline): MNHEY, SMNVEV (reference sequence). V shed 5 bases and J 4 bases; nucleotides not matched to a gene: 8. This CDR3 is built from 15 residues. The CDR3: CASSLQGALVTEAFF. The CDR3 coding sequence is TGTGCCAGCAGTCTACAGGGGGCGTTGGTCACTGAAGCTTTCTTT.

The chain employs TRBV19 and TRBJ1-4, with a possible D match to TRBD1 (5 bases). CDR3 length: 16 amino acids. Germline CDR1 reads LNHDA; CDR2 reads SQIVND (reference sequence). V was cut by 3 bases and J by 5 bases, with 16 bases left in between. CDR3 coding DNA: TGTGCCAGTAGTATTGACAAAGGGGTTCTGAATGAAAAACTGTTTTTT. It yields the protein CASSIDKGVLNEKLFF.

The chain links TRBV29-1 to TRBJ2-2; a possible D gene is TRBD1 (6 bases). The CDR3 has 14 residues. From germline, CDR1 is SQVTM and CDR2 ANQGSEA. Trimming removed 5 bases from V and 7 bases from J, with 17 bases in between. CDR3 in DNA: TGCAGCGTTCTACCTGGGGACACTGGCGGGGAGCTGTTTTTT. Amino acid sequence: CSVLPGDTGGELFF.

The rearrangement joins TRBV7-2 to TRBJ1-5; D gene unclear. This CDR3 has 15 amino acids. The ends were cut back, 4 bases at V and 0 bases at J, with 10 bases in the middle. The germline CDR1 and CDR2 sequences are SGHTA and FQGNSA. The CDR3 nucleotides read TGTGCCAGCAGCTCAATGGGGAGTAGCAATCAGCCCCAGCATTTT. Translation gives CASSSMGSSNQPQHF. Supplemented by reference TRBV7-2 and TRBJ1-5, the full variable domain reads GAGVSQSPSNKVTEKGKDVELRCDPISGHTALYWYRQSLGQGLEFLIYFQGNSAPDKSGLPSDRFSAERTGGSVSTLTIQRTQQEDSAVYLCASSSMGSSNQPQHFGDGTRLSIL.

In its sample, this clone was seen a few times. J is TRBJ2-3 and V is TRBV19; the match to TRBD2 covers 10 bases. The germline V gene encodes CDR1 LNHDA and CDR2 SQIVND (reference sequence). The J segment lost 5 bases and the V segment lost 5 bases, leaving 4 bases of the junction unmatched. This CDR3 region has 14 residues. The CDR3 reads CASSLAGVIDTQYF. The CDR3 DNA follows: TGTGCCAGTAGTCTAGCGGGAGTTATAGATACGCAGTATTTT.

The chain has TRBV3-1 (or the pseudogene TRBV3-2) and TRBJ2-5; TRBD2 agrees at 13 bases. The CDR3 runs 15 residues. With V trimmed by 4 bases and J by 5 bases, 4 bases remained unmatched. The V gene's germline CDR1 is LGHDT and CDR2 YNNKEL (reference sequence). CDR3 sequence (DNA): TGTGCCAGCAGCCTGGGACTAGCGGGAAGGGAGACCCAGTACTTC. It specifies CASSLGLAGRETQYF.

The gene calls are TRBV9 and TRBJ2-3; possible D gene TRBD2, 6 bases. Germline V gene data show CDR1 as SGDLS and CDR2 as YYNGEE. V was trimmed by 7 bases and J by 2 bases, leaving 17 bases between them. This CDR3 spans 15 amino acids. CDR3 sequence (DNA): TGTGCCAGCGGTCCGGTTGGAGGGTACACAGATACGCAGTATTTT. It specifies CASGPVGGYTDTQYF. The complete variable domain, with remaining parts taken from reference TRBV9 and TRBJ2-3, reads DSGVTQTPKHLITATGQRVTLRCSPRSGDLSVYWYQQSLDQGLQFLIQYYNGEERAKGNILERFSAQQFPDLHSELNLSSLELGDSALYFCASGPVGGYTDTQYFGPGTRLTVL.

The chain employs TRBV28 and TRBJ1-5; tentative D call: TRBD1 (5 bases). Germline assignment: CDR1 MDHEN and CDR2 SYDVKM. Trimming pared 5 bases from V and 2 bases from J, leaving 16 bases between. This CDR3 is built from 16 residues. CDR3 in amino acids: CASSGAGGRRNQPQHF. The DNA of the CDR3 is TGTGCCAGCAGTGGGGCGGGAGGGCGGCGCAATCAGCCCCAGCATTTT.

This clone was counted once. This chain uses TRBV27 with TRBJ1-4; 9 bases are shared with TRBD1. The CDR3 covers 15 residues. Germline CDR1 and CDR2: MNHEY and SMNVEV (reference sequence). Unmatched junction bases numbered 8, after V lost 5 bases and J lost 7 bases. DNA of the CDR3: TGTGCCAGCAGTCCCTGGGACAGGGTTGGTGAAAAACTGTTTTTT. Its protein product is CASSPWDRVGEKLFF.